This TCR beta chain came from a study of blood T cell repertoires in COVID-19. Per the original methods: The assay estimated nucleated cells by amplifying reference gene primers. Sequenced by immunoSEQ multiplex PCR; TCRdb stores in-frame clones only, minus some. For V, J and clone size, that table is used; D and trimming come from the DNA. Counted here are about 59,000 clones, more than 75% occurring once; the ten biggest clones make up over 5.5%. This CDR3 region has 14 residues. The germline V gene has CDR1 LNHDA and CDR2 SQIVND (reference sequence). Trimming removed 2 bases at V and 6 bases at J, with 8 bases between.

The receptor's source is a man between 60 and 75 years old with acute or convalescent COVID-19. V and J are TRBV19 and TRBJ1-6; D possibly corresponds to TRBD1 (6 bases). Sequences were obtained from peripheral blood. Here the CDR3 DNA reads TGTGCCAGTAGTATAAGGACAGCTAATTCACCCCTCCACTTT. Its translation: CASSIRTANSPLHF.